These 18 T cell receptor beta chains originate from one sample sequenced in a study of lymphopenia after photon versus proton radiotherapy. Using immunoSEQ multiplex PCR, the repertoire was profiled, and TCRdb retains in-frame clones only, with some absent. The sample lists around 20,000 clones, 84% occurring once. The source material was peripheral blood, sampled from a patient treated with photon-based radiotherapy. These receptors all stem from a woman between 50 and 59 years old with pancreatic cancer.

The J gene is TRBJ2-7, the V gene TRBV5-6; 14 bases agree with TRBD2. With V trimmed by 1 base and J by 2 bases, 11 bases remained unmatched. The CDR3 extends over 19 amino acids. Germline V gene lookup returns CDR1 SGHDT and CDR2 YYEEEE. The CDR3 nucleotides are TGTGCCAGCAGCTTGCCCCGGGGGACTAGCGGGAGTATCACCTACGAGCAGTACTTC. The encoded protein is CASSLPRGTSGSITYEQYF.

J is TRBJ1-1 and V is TRBV20-1; D gene ambiguous. Per the germline V gene, CDR1 is DFQATT and CDR2 is SNEGSKA (reference sequence). The CDR3 length is 11 residues. This chain's CDR3 is CTADQNTEAFF. For the CDR3, the DNA is TGCACTGCGGACCAGAACACTGAAGCTTTCTTT.

This clone was seen a single time. The chain is built from TRBV7-6 and TRBJ2-1, with D possibly matching TRBD2 (6 bases). The CDR3 consists of 14 residues. V shed 5 bases and J shed 6 bases, with 14 bases lying between them. Germline CDR1 SGHVS, CDR2 FNYEAQ. The CDR3 DNA follows: TGTGCCAGCAGCCTGGGAGGATTTGGCAATGAGCAGTTCTTC. Its protein is CASSLGGFGNEQFF.

On this clone itself: Being one base from a much bigger clone, this may be a read error. This CDR3 is also generated by other DNA sequences in the sample. V is TRBV19 and J is TRBJ2-1, with 11 nucleotides matching TRBD2. The CDR3 is 16 residues long. Trimming cost V 6 bases and J 2 bases; bases outside gene matches: 6. Germline CDR1 is LNHDA and CDR2 is SQIVND (reference sequence). The CDR3 spells CASSLAGGRTYNEQFF. DNA of the CDR3: TGTGCCAGTAGCCTAGCGGGAGGACGAACCTACAATGAGCAGTTCTTC.

The genes are TRBV6-5 and TRBJ2-1, with 9 positions matching TRBD1. CDR1 and CDR2 (germline): MNHEY, SVGAGI. J was trimmed by 5 bases and V by 2 bases; bases with no gene match: 4. This CDR3 contains 15 residues. The CDR3 nucleotides read TGTGCCAGCAGTTACACGGGACAGGGTAACAATGAGCAGTTCTTC. Protein: CASSYTGQGNNEQFF.

This clone was seen a handful of times. V and J are TRBV6-1 and TRBJ1-4; no definite D call. The CDR3 covers 15 residues. Germline values: CDR1 MNHNS, CDR2 SASEGT. V was trimmed by 7 bases and J by 0 bases, leaving 12 bases between them. CDR3 sequence reads: CASTSGPATNEKLFF. The CDR3 DNA is TGTGCCAGCACGTCTGGTCCCGCAACTAATGAAAAACTGTTTTTT.

The chain has TRBV18 and TRBJ2-2; TRBD1 matches 8 bases. This CDR3 has 15 residues. V gave up 2 bases and J gave up 3 bases; unmatched junction bases: 2. Germline V gene sequence: CDR1 KGHSH, CDR2 LQKENI. The chain's CDR3 is CASSPIQGDTGELFF. The CDR3 nucleotides read TGTGCCAGCTCACCAATACAGGGGGACACCGGGGAGCTGTTTTTT.

The chain carries TRBV5-4 and TRBJ2-1; the match to TRBD2 covers 8 bases. V dropped 3 bases and J dropped 6; count of bases not matched to a gene: 5. The CDR3 is 14 residues long. Germline values: CDR1 SGHNT, CDR2 YYREEE (reference sequence). The chain's CDR3 is CASSSSGTSNEQFF. CDR3 coding DNA: TGTGCCAGCAGCTCATCCGGGACTAGCAATGAGCAGTTCTTC.

This chain uses TRBV10-3 with TRBJ1-5, with 10 bases lining up with TRBD1. The CDR3 contains 17 residues. Germline V CDR1 and CDR2: ENHRY, SYGVKD. V lost 2 bases, J lost 0 bases, and 4 bases stayed unmatched. For the CDR3, the DNA is TGTGCCATCAGTGAGGGGACAGGGGCCCATAGCAATCAGCCCCAGCATTTT. Encoded protein: CAISEGTGAHSNQPQHF.

The gene calls are TRBV9 and TRBJ2-6, with unresolved D. V was shortened by 5 bases and J by 0 bases, with 3 bases between the two germline ends. The germline CDR1 and CDR2 sequences are SGDLS and YYNGEE. The CDR3 runs to 13 residues. The CDR3 bases are TGTGCCAGCAGGTCCTCTGGGGCCAACGTCCTGACTTTC. Protein sequence: CASRSSGANVLTF. Full variable domain (outside the CDR3, taken from reference TRBV9 and TRBJ2-6): DSGVTQTPKHLITATGQRVTLRCSPRSGDLSVYWYQQSLDQGLQFLIQYYNGEERAKGNILERFSAQQFPDLHSELNLSSLELGDSALYFCASRSSGANVLTFGAGSRLTVL.

Only one count was recorded for this clone. The V and J genes are TRBV27 and TRBJ2-3; D possibly corresponds to TRBD1 (5 bases). The germline V gene encodes CDR1 MNHEY and CDR2 SMNVEV (reference sequence). With 6 bases removed from V and 0 bases from J, the gap between germline ends came to 13 bases. CDR3 size: 15 residues. CDR3 in amino acids: CASRETAASTDTQYF. For the CDR3, the DNA is TGTGCCAGCAGGGAGACAGCTGCTAGCACAGATACGCAGTATTTT.

The chain couples TRBV10-3 to TRBJ2-7; D is unclear. The germline V gene encodes CDR1 ENHRY and CDR2 SYGVKD. This CDR3 has 11 amino acids. V lost 4 bases, J lost 3 bases, and 4 bases lay in between. Written as DNA, the CDR3 is TGTGCCATCAGTGGTAGCTACGAGCAGTACTTC. As protein: CAISGSYEQYF.

This clone has just one count. The chain couples TRBV5-4 to TRBJ1-2; weak D call: TRBD1 (6 bases). The V gene's germline CDR1 is SGHNT and CDR2 YYREEE (reference sequence). Deletions cut 4 bases from V and 4 bases from J, with 20 bases between. This CDR3 region has 16 residues. The DNA for the CDR3 is TGTGCCAGCAGCGGCGGGCGACAGGAGAGTGGCTATGGCTACACCTTC. It codes for CASSGGRQESGYGYTF.

This clone was seen once. The rearrangement uses TRBV4-1 and TRBJ2-5; D gene uncertain. The germline CDR1 and CDR2 sequences are MGHRA and YSYEKL. Trimming pared 3 bases from V and 3 bases from J, leaving 14 bases between. CDR3 length: 15 amino acids. CDR3 sequence: CASSHTLGGEETQYF. CDR3 DNA sequence: TGCGCCAGCAGCCATACCCTGGGCGGTGAAGAGACCCAGTACTTC.

The rearrangement joins TRBV30 to TRBJ2-2; D perhaps matches TRBD2 (5 bases). The germline V and J ends were trimmed by 6 bases and 1 base, with 18 bases remaining between them. The CDR3 loop spans 16 amino acids. Germline loops: CDR1 GTSNPN, CDR2 SVGIG (reference sequence). CDR3 DNA: TGTGCCTGTCCCAGGTCGAGGGCCTTGAACACCGGGGAGCTGTTTTTT. Its protein is CACPRSRALNTGELFF.

V and J are TRBV15 and TRBJ2-6; the D gene is possibly TRBD1 (5 bases). The CDR3 contains 18 residues. Germline values: CDR1 LNHNV, CDR2 YYDKDF (reference sequence). The V end lost 8 bases, the J end lost 1 base, and 21 bases lay between the germline ends. The CDR3 sequence is CATGHRGIIPSGANVLTF. The DNA for the CDR3 is TGTGCCACCGGACATAGGGGCATTATCCCGTCTGGGGCCAACGTCCTGACTTTC.

This clone came up once. CDR3 coding DNA: TGTGCCAGCAGCTTAGTGCAGGGGGCGACCGGGGAGCTGTTTTTT. Amino acids: CASSLVQGATGELFF. V gene TRBV11-2 combines with J gene TRBJ2-2; 8 bases line up with TRBD1. V dropped 1 base and J dropped 5; count of bases not matched to a gene: 3. CDR3 size: 15 residues. From germline, CDR1 is SGHAT and CDR2 FQNNGV.

The chain carries TRBV19 and TRBJ2-5; possibly TRBD1 for D (6 bases). The CDR3 is 14 amino acids. Germline V lookup: CDR1 LNHDA, CDR2 SQIVND (reference sequence). The germline V and J ends were trimmed by 5 bases and 1 base, with 11 bases remaining between them. The CDR3 protein is CASSPRQVQETQYF. CDR3 nucleotide sequence: TGTGCCAGTAGTCCGCGACAGGTCCAAGAGACCCAGTACTTC. Using reference TRBV19 and TRBJ2-5 for the parts outside the CDR3, the full variable domain is DGGITQSPKYLFRKEGQNVTLSCEQNLNHDAMYWYRQDPGQGLRLIYYSQIVNDFQKGDIAEGYSVSREKKESFPLTVTSAQKNPTAFYLCASSPRQVQETQYFGPGTRLLVL.